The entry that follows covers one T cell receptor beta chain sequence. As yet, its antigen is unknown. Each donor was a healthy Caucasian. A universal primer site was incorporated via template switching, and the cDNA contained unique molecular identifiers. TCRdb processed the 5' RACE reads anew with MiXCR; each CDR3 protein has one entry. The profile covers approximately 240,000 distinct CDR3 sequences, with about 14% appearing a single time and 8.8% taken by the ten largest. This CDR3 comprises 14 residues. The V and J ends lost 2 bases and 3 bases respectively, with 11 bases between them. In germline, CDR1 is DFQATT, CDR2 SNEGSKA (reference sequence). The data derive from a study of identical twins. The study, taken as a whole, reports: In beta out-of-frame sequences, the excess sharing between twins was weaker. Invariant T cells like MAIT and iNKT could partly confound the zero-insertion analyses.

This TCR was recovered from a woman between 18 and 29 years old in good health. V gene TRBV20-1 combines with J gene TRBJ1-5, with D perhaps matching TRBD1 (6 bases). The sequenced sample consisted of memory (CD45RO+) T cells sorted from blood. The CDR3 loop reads CSARTRQDNQPQHF. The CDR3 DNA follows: TGCAGTGCTAGAACTCGACAGGACAATCAGCCCCAGCATTTT.